These 23 T cell receptor beta chains originate from one sample sequenced in a study of Ad26.COV2.S vaccination and SARS-CoV-2 variants (dated by TCRdb to the early 2020s). The intended sense of this specimen's treatment or condition label: some 19 received Ad26.COV2.S at low or high dose, single or two shots; about 5 received placebo; per-sample allocation not given. Repertoires of vaccine and placebo recipients were sequenced from samples taken on day 63 after the first injection. Library method: the immunoSEQ multiplex PCR assay. The table was pulled from immuneACCESS by TCRdb, which kept in-frame rearrangements only. Such tables lose some clones; where checked, under half of the loss comes from unresolved V genes, and the rest has no known cause. The sample contains roughly 400,000 clones, roughly 91% of them found a single time. The ten biggest clones cover less than 5.5% of the sample. This material consisted of peripheral blood, taken in a trial of Ad26.COV2.S vaccine versus placebo. The receptors here all came from a person between 18 and 60 years old who received the Ad26.COV2.S COVID-19 vaccine or a placebo.

As regards this clone: The same CDR3 is also encoded by other DNA sequences in this sample. The gene calls are TRBV7-9 and TRBJ2-6; D is possibly TRBD2 (6 bases). V lost 3 bases to trimming and J lost 2 bases, with 8 bases between them. The CDR3 contains 15 residues. Germline assignment: CDR1 SEHNR and CDR2 FQNEAQ (reference sequence). CDR3 amino acids: CASSFGGAGANVLTF. The CDR3 DNA is TGTGCCAGCAGCTTCGGGGGTGCTGGGGCCAACGTCCTGACTTTC.

Written as DNA, the CDR3 is TGTGCCAGCAGTTTCAGGGTAGGATATGGCTACACCTTC. This gives the protein CASSFRVGYGYTF. The chain uses TRBV25-1 and TRBJ1-2; maybe TRBD1 (5 bases). Trimming cost V 5 bases and J 5 bases, with 12 bases left between them. Germline lookup yields CDR1 MGHDK and CDR2 SYGVNS. CDR3 length equals 13 residues.

J is TRBJ2-3 and V is TRBV28; 8 bases are shared with TRBD1. The CDR3 covers 14 residues. The germline CDR1 and CDR2 sequences are MDHEN and SYDVKM. V lost 5 bases, J lost 5 bases, and 6 bases stayed unmatched. Here the CDR3 DNA reads TGTGCCAGCAGTACGACAGGGGCTGGAGATACGCAGTATTTT. Its protein is CASSTTGAGDTQYF.

The rearrangement joins TRBV25-1 to TRBJ1-2; possibly TRBD1 for D (5 bases). The CDR3 loop spans 15 amino acids. Deletions cut 1 base from V and 7 bases from J, with 16 bases between. Per the germline V gene, CDR1 is MGHDK and CDR2 is SYGVNS. CDR3 in amino acids: CASSESGRQNGGYTF. As DNA, the CDR3 is TGTGCCAGCAGTGAATCAGGCAGACAGAACGGTGGCTACACCTTC.

This clone appeared once. The CDR3 nucleotides read TGCAGCGTCGCCGGGACAGGGAACTACGAGCAGTACTTC. Translating gives CSVAGTGNYEQYF. V usage is TRBV29-1 and J usage is TRBJ2-7; 9 positions agree with TRBD1. After removal of 6 bases from V and 3 bases from J, the junction contained 6 bases not matched to a gene. The germline V gene encodes CDR1 SQVTM and CDR2 ANQGSEA. This CDR3 is built from 13 residues.

The J gene is TRBJ2-3, the V gene TRBV7-9; D is unresolved. Trimming left V 5 bases short and J 5 bases short, with 8 bases between. The CDR3 sequence is 12 residues long. Germline V gene data show CDR1 as SEHNR and CDR2 as FQNEAQ (reference sequence). The CDR3 region is CASSPGVDTQYF. For the CDR3, the DNA is TGTGCCAGCAGCCCCGGAGTAGATACGCAGTATTTT.

The genes are TRBV2 and TRBJ2-7; 7 nucleotides line up with TRBD1. Trimming at V came to 4 bases and at J to 3 bases, leaving 9 bases not matched to a gene. CDR1 SNHLY and CDR2 FYNNEI come from the germline V gene. The CDR3 length is 15 residues. In nucleotides, the CDR3 is TGTGCCAGCAGTGGTAACAGGGGATTAAACTACGAGCAGTACTTC. Its translation: CASSGNRGLNYEQYF.

This rearrangement joins TRBV2 to TRBJ2-7; TRBD1 matches 9 bases. Trimming removed 5 bases from V and 3 bases from J; junction bases left unmatched: 8. Germline CDR1 is SNHLY and CDR2 is FYNNEI. The CDR3 covers 15 residues. The CDR3 spells CASSLGQGIFYEQYF. CDR3 coding DNA: TGTGCCAGCAGTTTGGGACAGGGAATATTCTACGAGCAGTACTTC.

The J gene is TRBJ2-1, the V gene TRBV30, with D tentatively TRBD1 (5 bases). Germline loops: CDR1 GTSNPN, CDR2 SVGIG (reference sequence). The CDR3 totals 14 residues. Trimming shortened V by 2 bases and J by 4 bases, and 12 bases separated the two germline ends. CDR3: CAWSWGGKYNEQFF. The CDR3 DNA sequence: TGTGCCTGGAGTTGGGGCGGTAAATACAATGAGCAGTTCTTC.

As concerns this clone: In the same sample, other DNA sequences code for this CDR3. The chain uses TRBV7-3 and TRBJ2-1; no reliable D call. Trimming cost V 5 bases and J 9 bases, with 14 bases left between them. The CDR3 is made up of 13 amino acids. The germline gives CDR1 SGHTA, CDR2 FQGTGA. CDR3 coding DNA: TGTGCCAGCAGCGGGCGGTCCCGTGGTGAGCAGTTCTTC. This gives the protein CASSGRSRGEQFF.

This clone was recorded only once. V and J are TRBV7-3 and TRBJ2-3; D is ambiguous. V dropped 3 bases and J dropped 1 base, with 11 bases sitting between them. From germline, CDR1 is SGHTA and CDR2 FQGTGA. This CDR3 region has 15 residues. This chain's CDR3 is CASSFNSPGTDTQYF. CDR3 DNA sequence: TGTGCCAGCAGCTTCAATAGTCCGGGCACAGATACGCAGTATTTT.

The CDR3 protein is CASSAGSLGGYTF. The CDR3 nucleotides read TGTGCCAGCTCAGCGGGGAGTTTGGGTGGCTACACCTTC. The chain is built from TRBV18 and TRBJ1-2, with D hard to call. The germline gives CDR1 KGHSH, CDR2 LQKENI. The CDR3 totals 13 residues. V lost 5 bases, J lost 7 bases, and 14 bases lay in between. The variable domain in full, with the rest retrieved from reference TRBV18 and TRBJ1-2, is NAGVMQNPRHLVRRRGQEARLRCSPMKGHSHVYWYRQLPEEGLKFMVYLQKENIIDESGMPKERFSAEFPKEGPSILRIQQVVRGDSAAYFCASSAGSLGGYTFGSGTRLTVV.

This clone was recorded once. The rearrangement uses TRBV3-1 (or the pseudogene TRBV3-2) and TRBJ1-6; D call uncertain. The CDR3 consists of 15 residues. Germline values: CDR1 LGHDT, CDR2 YNNKEL (reference sequence). Trimming removed 0 bases at V and 7 bases at J, with 10 bases between. The CDR3 sequence is CASSQDSGGNSPLHF. The CDR3 DNA follows: TGTGCCAGCAGCCAAGATTCAGGAGGGAATTCACCCCTCCACTTT.

This rearrangement joins TRBV5-1 to TRBJ1-2; unclear D gene. V lost 0 bases to trimming and J lost 4 bases, with 13 bases between them. Germline lookup yields CDR1 SGHRS and CDR2 YFSETQ. The CDR3 consists of 15 residues. CDR3: CASSLGVGAGYGYTF. CDR3 bases: TGCGCCAGCAGCTTGGGGGTTGGTGCAGGCTATGGCTACACCTTC.

V gene TRBV7-8 combines with J gene TRBJ1-5, with D possibly matching TRBD1 (6 bases). CDR3 length: 15 residues. From germline, CDR1 is SGHVS and CDR2 FQNEAQ. Trimming stripped 1 base from V and 2 bases from J, with 9 bases between. The CDR3 sequence: CASSLEQGGNQPQHF. The DNA for the CDR3 is TGTGCCAGCAGCTTAGAACAGGGTGGCAATCAGCCCCAGCATTTT.

Comments on this clone: A read error may produce the germline difference seen at one junction end. This chain connects TRBV2 to TRBJ1-1; D might be TRBD1 (5 bases). Germline V gene data show CDR1 as SNHLY and CDR2 as FYNNEI. The CDR3 runs to 13 residues. CDR3 coding DNA: TGTGCCAGCAGGGAAGACAGGAACACTGAAGCTTTCTTT. Translation gives CASREDRNTEAFF.

V is TRBV9 and J is TRBJ2-3, with 7 bases lining up with TRBD2. Germline trimming cut 0 bases from V and 3 bases from J; bases unmatched to any gene: 4. Per germline, CDR1 SGDLS and CDR2 YYNGEE. The CDR3 spans 15 residues. CDR3 DNA: TGTGCCAGCAGCGTAGGGGGAGGGCGTACAGATACGCAGTATTTT. Translation: CASSVGGGRTDTQYF. Combining the CDR3 with reference TRBV9 and TRBJ2-3 gives the whole variable domain DSGVTQTPKHLITATGQRVTLRCSPRSGDLSVYWYQQSLDQGLQFLIQYYNGEERAKGNILERFSAQQFPDLHSELNLSSLELGDSALYFCASSVGGGRTDTQYFGPGTRLTVL.

This clone has only one observation. The J gene is TRBJ2-5, the V gene TRBV2; D is undetermined. Germline CDR1 reads SNHLY; CDR2 reads FYNNEI. V was trimmed by 4 bases and J by 4 bases, leaving 7 bases between them. CDR3 size: 12 residues. CDR3 bases: TGTGCCAGCAGTGGCGAGTTAGAGACCCAGTACTTC. It translates to CASSGELETQYF. The entire variable domain, with the rest obtained from reference TRBV2 and TRBJ2-5, is as follows: EPEVTQTPSHQVTQMGQEVILRCVPISNHLYFYWYRQILGQKVEFLVSFYNNEISEKSEIFDDQFSVERPDGSNFTLKIRSTKLEDSAMYFCASSGELETQYFGPGTRLLVL.

A few counts support this clone. The gene calls are TRBV19 and TRBJ2-7; D possibly corresponds to TRBD1 (6 bases). The CDR3 contains 14 residues. V gave up 3 bases and J gave up 3 bases, with 12 bases separating them. CDR1 and CDR2 from the germline V gene are LNHDA and SQIVND (reference sequence). The CDR3 is CASSMGAGDYEQYF. The DNA of the CDR3 is TGTGCCAGTAGTATGGGGGCAGGGGACTACGAGCAGTACTTC. Full variable domain (remainder filled in from reference TRBV19 and TRBJ2-7): DGGITQSPKYLFRKEGQNVTLSCEQNLNHDAMYWYRQDPGQGLRLIYYSQIVNDFQKGDIAEGYSVSREKKESFPLTVTSAQKNPTAFYLCASSMGAGDYEQYFGPGTRLTVT.

V usage is TRBV19 and J usage is TRBJ2-5; 13 bases map to TRBD2. Germline CDR1 reads LNHDA; CDR2 reads SQIVND (reference sequence). Trimming removed 3 bases from V and 5 bases from J; junction bases left unmatched: 9. The CDR3 is made up of 17 amino acids. CDR3 loop: CASSMKILGLAGETQYF. Here the CDR3 DNA reads TGTGCCAGTAGTATGAAGATTCTGGGACTAGCGGGGGAGACCCAGTACTTC.

The J gene is TRBJ2-7, the V gene TRBV9; D is possibly TRBD1 (6 bases). The CDR3 consists of 15 residues. Germline CDR1 reads SGDLS; CDR2 reads YYNGEE. Trimming took 0 bases from V and 3 from J, leaving 13 bases between them. DNA of the CDR3: TGTGCCAGCAGCGTAGGGACAGCCCCGCGCTACGAGCAGTACTTC. This codes for CASSVGTAPRYEQYF.

This chain links TRBV5-6 with TRBJ2-4, with a possible D match to TRBD1 (6 bases). The length of the CDR3 is 16 residues. The germline V gene has CDR1 SGHDT and CDR2 YYEEEE. With 1 base removed from V and 9 bases from J, the gap between germline ends came to 20 bases. DNA of the CDR3: TGTGCCAGCAGCTTGCGGCAGGGGACCCGAATGGGCATTCAGTACTTC. Translation gives CASSLRQGTRMGIQYF.

This clone has just a few counts. The chain employs TRBV30 and TRBJ2-2; D remains unclear. Germline V gene data show CDR1 as GTSNPN and CDR2 as SVGIG (reference sequence). The CDR3 has 15 amino acids. Trimming took off 5 bases at V and 2 bases at J, with 15 bases between the two ends. The DNA of the CDR3 is TGTGCCTGGTCCGGAACACAACTAAACACCGGGGAGCTGTTTTTT. Its translation: CAWSGTQLNTGELFF.